The table lists the clone carrying this T cell receptor (beta chain) with a count of one. RNA amounts of roughly 0.5 to 1 ug underwent reverse transcription with random hexamers. Amplification of TCR beta CDR3 used immunoSEQ multiplex PCR across 54 Vbeta and 13 Jbeta. TCRdb re-called the immunoSEQ multiplex PCR reads with MiXCR, one entry per CDR3 protein. Of roughly 130,000 distinct CDR3 sequences listed, nearly 96% are singletons. The sample belongs to a study of CD8 T cells in Susac syndrome. Trimming took 5 bases from V and 8 from J; bases not matched to a gene: 6. The CDR3 runs 13 residues. CD8+ and CD4+ blood T cells underwent TCR beta sequencing. The patients with Susac syndrome were individuals who fulfilled the recently defined diagnostic criteria for disease that was either definite or probable.

The V call is TRBV12-3 or TRBV12-4, the J call TRBJ1-3, with 7 bases that match TRBD1. The receptor's source is a human donor with Susac syndrome. The sequencing input was CD4+ T cells from PBMCs. The CDR3 DNA reads TGTGCCAGCAGTCCCGACAGGGTGGACACCATATATTTT. This codes for CASSPDRVDTIYF.